This is a list of T cell receptor beta chains from one sample in a study of control samples from healthy donors and cancer patients. Profiling relied on immunoSEQ multiplex PCR, and the TCRdb table lists in-frame clones only, not all of them. The data contain about 250,000 clones, about four fifths of them singletons. The sample consisted of PBMCs. Receptors were obtained from a woman aged 60 to 75 with lung cancer. The CDR3 runs from the conserved cysteine through the conserved F or W. The order of the fields is V gene, J gene, CDR3 protein.

V: TRBV27
J: TRBJ2-1
CDR3: CASSTRLAEQFF

V: TRBV15
J: TRBJ1-2
CDR3: CATSSMLGGAYYGYTF

V: TRBV6-1
J: TRBJ1-1
CDR3: CASSENGVIRNTEAFF

V: TRBV11-2
J: TRBJ1-4
CDR3: CASSFGVREKLFF

V: TRBV9
J: TRBJ2-2
CDR3: CASSGQPGRETGELFF

V: TRBV2
J: TRBJ2-1
CDR3: CASSRGNEQFF

V: TRBV4-2
J: TRBJ2-3
CDR3: CASSQRWTGESDTQYF

V: TRBV19
J: TRBJ1-1
CDR3: CASSPSGSLRNTEAFF

V: TRBV4-2
J: TRBJ2-5
CDR3: CASSQVGGAETQYF

V: TRBV18
J: TRBJ1-1
CDR3: CASSPPSGGNTEAFF

V: TRBV11-1
J: TRBJ2-3
CDR3: CASSPQTGLYTDTQYF

V: TRBV19
J: TRBJ2-5
CDR3: CASSQQTGTQYF

V: TRBV3-1/TRBV3-2
J: TRBJ2-7
CDR3: CASSQTTRGHSYEQYF

V: TRBV3-1/TRBV3-2
J: TRBJ2-5
CDR3: CASSQRGSGQQETQYF

V: TRBV15
J: TRBJ2-7
CDR3: CATSRDNPGTGVEQYF

V: TRBV4-2
J: TRBJ2-7
CDR3: CASSQDSGTRGYEQYF

V: TRBV5-4
J: TRBJ1-6
CDR3: CASSPDGYSPLHF

V: TRBV9
J: TRBJ2-5
CDR3: CASAQTGTGLMETQYF

V: TRBV30
J: TRBJ2-3
CDR3: CAWSVRRAGGADTQYF

V: TRBV6-2/TRBV6-3
J: TRBJ2-7
CDR3: CASSSRTGEGYEQYF

V: TRBV3-1/TRBV3-2
J: TRBJ2-5
CDR3: CASSRRQVETQYF

V: TRBV18
J: TRBJ2-3
CDR3: CASSPLGSLTDTQYF

V: TRBV9
J: TRBJ2-1
CDR3: CASSVDSTWYNEQFF

V: TRBV30
J: TRBJ2-2
CDR3: CAWSVGPGELFF

V: TRBV5-1
J: TRBJ2-7
CDR3: CASSPGDSYREQYF

V: TRBV6-1
J: TRBJ2-7
CDR3: CASSEGGAYEQYF

V: TRBV3-1/TRBV3-2
J: TRBJ2-5
CDR3: CASSPQWTLQETQYF

V: TRBV30
J: TRBJ1-3
CDR3: CAWSDQQGARNTIYF